This record looks at one TCR beta chain sequence and its context. Antigen specificity is unknown. The data originate from a study of shared clonotypes between healthy human individuals. Findings and limits, study-wide: With few donors, the genetic and exposure-history diversity represented was limited. Even with large depth, rarefaction showed that sorted-subset sequencing was incomplete.

The ends were cut back, 4 bases at V and 4 bases at J, with 13 bases in the middle. Per the germline V gene, CDR1 is MDHEN and CDR2 is SYDVKM. The CDR3 extends over 14 amino acids. This table comes from immunoSEQ multiplex PCR, and its TCRdb copy is limited to in-frame clones, with some not included. The table records about 1.5 million clones, around 95% of them present only once. Sequenced: naive CD4+ T cells sorted from blood. Subset defined: CD45RA+ positively selected. This chain links TRBV28 with TRBJ1-2; D gene unclear. This receptor was taken from a man aged 25-45 years in good health. CDR3 coding DNA: TGTGCCAGCAGTTCGCCCGGTATCGGCTATGGCTACACCTTC. Translating it yields CASSSPGIGYGYTF.